These T cell receptor beta chains were read from a single sample in a study of blood T cell repertoires in COVID-19. The repertoire was sequenced with immunoSEQ multiplex PCR; TCRdb's copy has only in-frame clones and lacks some. The top ten hold over 0.75% of the sample, which has 200,000 to 250,000 clones, around 90% seen once. Sequenced input: PBMCs or T cells enriched from blood (not recorded which). All receptors derive from a man aged 50-59 years who had been exposed to COVID-19. Each CDR3 is given with its conserved first and last residue. The D gene is left open where the match is weak. Clone size, where shown, is once, few, many, or a class for clones that have expanded.

CDR3nt: TGCGCCAGCAGCCTATCACAGGGGAATCAGCCCCAGCATTTT; CDR3aa: CASSLSQGNQPQHF; d_gene: TRBD1; j_gene: TRBJ1-5; abundance: -; v_gene: TRBV4-1
CDR3nt: TGTGCCAGCAGCTCCCGCGGGGGGGCTAGCACAGATACGCAGTATTTT; CDR3aa: CASSSRGGASTDTQYF; d_gene: TRBD2; j_gene: TRBJ2-3; abundance: -; v_gene: TRBV9
CDR3nt: TGTGCCAGCAGTTTATCGACTAGCGGGAGTTATAATGAGCAGTTCTTC; CDR3aa: CASSLSTSGSYNEQFF; d_gene: TRBD2; j_gene: TRBJ2-1; abundance: -; v_gene: TRBV27
CDR3nt: TGTGCCAGCGAACAGAGGAACACTGAAGCTTTCTTT; CDR3aa: CASEQRNTEAFF; d_gene: -; j_gene: TRBJ1-1; abundance: -; v_gene: TRBV6-5
CDR3nt: TGTGCCAGCAGCTCGAGGCGGGGGGGCTGGTATGAGCAGTTCTTC; CDR3aa: CASSSRRGGWYEQFF; d_gene: TRBD2; j_gene: TRBJ2-1; abundance: -; v_gene: TRBV7-8
CDR3nt: TGCGCCAGCAGCCAGACGGACAGGGGGTATACTGAAGCTTTCTTT; CDR3aa: CASSQTDRGYTEAFF; d_gene: TRBD1; j_gene: TRBJ1-1; abundance: -; v_gene: TRBV4-1
CDR3nt: TGTGCCAGCAGCTCCCCCAACAATGAGCAGTTCTTC; CDR3aa: CASSSPNNEQFF; d_gene: -; j_gene: TRBJ2-1; abundance: -; v_gene: TRBV7-3
CDR3nt: TGTGCCAGCTCACCACCGGGGACTAGCGGGTCCACAGATACGCAGTATTTT; CDR3aa: CASSPPGTSGSTDTQYF; d_gene: TRBD2; j_gene: TRBJ2-3; abundance: -; v_gene: TRBV18
CDR3nt: TGTGCCAGCAGCCAAGAAGGACAGGGAGCTAATTCACCCCTCCACTTT; CDR3aa: CASSQEGQGANSPLHF; d_gene: TRBD1; j_gene: TRBJ1-6; abundance: few; v_gene: TRBV4-2
CDR3nt: TGTGCCAGCAGCCAAGCGGGATTCTACAATGAGCAGTTCTTC; CDR3aa: CASSQAGFYNEQFF; d_gene: -; j_gene: TRBJ2-1; abundance: few; v_gene: TRBV3-1/TRBV3-2
CDR3nt: TGCGCCAGCAGTCCCGGACTAGCGGGGGGGCAAGCAGATACGCAGTATTTT; CDR3aa: CASSPGLAGGQADTQYF; d_gene: TRBD2; j_gene: TRBJ2-3; abundance: -; v_gene: TRBV5-1
CDR3nt: TGTGCCAGCAGCTTAAACAGGGGAGAGACCCAGTACTTC; CDR3aa: CASSLNRGETQYF; d_gene: TRBD1; j_gene: TRBJ2-5; abundance: -; v_gene: TRBV7-2
CDR3nt: TGTGCCAGCAGTTCCGGGACTAGCAGATCGGAGACCCAGTACTTC; CDR3aa: CASSSGTSRSETQYF; d_gene: TRBD2; j_gene: TRBJ2-5; abundance: -; v_gene: TRBV7-3
CDR3nt: TGTGCCAGCAGCCCCCCGGGGGGGACTGAAGCTTTCTTT; CDR3aa: CASSPPGGTEAFF; d_gene: -; j_gene: TRBJ1-1; abundance: -; v_gene: TRBV6-5
CDR3nt: TGTGCCAGTAGTAAGGGGACAGGGGGTAGATATGAAAAACTGTTTTTT; CDR3aa: CASSKGTGGRYEKLFF; d_gene: TRBD1; j_gene: TRBJ1-4; abundance: -; v_gene: TRBV19
CDR3nt: TGTGCCAGCTCACCAAATACAGGGGACTATGGCTACACCTTC; CDR3aa: CASSPNTGDYGYTF; d_gene: TRBD1; j_gene: TRBJ1-2; abundance: -; v_gene: TRBV18
CDR3nt: TGTGCCAGCAGTGATGGACAGGGAGCCTTGGGCACTGAAGCTTTCTTT; CDR3aa: CASSDGQGALGTEAFF; d_gene: TRBD1; j_gene: TRBJ1-1; abundance: -; v_gene: TRBV6-1
CDR3nt: TGTGCCAGCAGCCCGGCGGACAGCTATGGCTACACCTTC; CDR3aa: CASSPADSYGYTF; d_gene: -; j_gene: TRBJ1-2; abundance: -; v_gene: TRBV9
CDR3nt: TGTGCCAGCAGGGACAATTTCGCCGCTTTCTTT; CDR3aa: CASRDNFAAFF; d_gene: -; j_gene: TRBJ1-1; abundance: -; v_gene: TRBV2
CDR3nt: TGTGCCAGCAGCCCCCTAGGGCGGCTAGCGGGAGGTGTATACAATGAGCAGTTCTTC; CDR3aa: CASSPLGRLAGGVYNEQFF; d_gene: TRBD2; j_gene: TRBJ2-1; abundance: -; v_gene: TRBV7-3
CDR3nt: TGCGCCAGCGATACGACGGGCCGGGGTAGCGGTGAGCAGTTCTTC; CDR3aa: CASDTTGRGSGEQFF; d_gene: -; j_gene: TRBJ2-1; abundance: -; v_gene: TRBV5-1
CDR3nt: TGCGCCAGCAGCTTGGCAGGGGGCGGCGACTATGGCTACACCTTC; CDR3aa: CASSLAGGGDYGYTF; d_gene: TRBD1; j_gene: TRBJ1-2; abundance: -; v_gene: TRBV5-1
CDR3nt: TGTGCCAGCAGCTTTAGCGGCCCGAGCTCCTACAATGAGCAGTTCTTC; CDR3aa: CASSFSGPSSYNEQFF; d_gene: -; j_gene: TRBJ2-1; abundance: -; v_gene: TRBV9
CDR3nt: TGTGCCAGCAAAGACAGGTATAACTACGAGCAGTACTTC; CDR3aa: CASKDRYNYEQYF; d_gene: -; j_gene: TRBJ2-7; abundance: once; v_gene: TRBV2
CDR3nt: TGTGCCATCAGTGACCGCGGGGAAAATGAGCAGTTCTTC; CDR3aa: CAISDRGENEQFF; d_gene: -; j_gene: TRBJ2-1; abundance: -; v_gene: TRBV10-3
CDR3nt: TGTGCCAGCAGCTTGACAGGACAGGGGGTCACTAATGAAAAACTGTTTTTT; CDR3aa: CASSLTGQGVTNEKLFF; d_gene: TRBD1; j_gene: TRBJ1-4; abundance: -; v_gene: TRBV5-4
CDR3nt: TGTGCCAGCTCACCACAGGGGGCACGAGGCTACACCTTC; CDR3aa: CASSPQGARGYTF; d_gene: TRBD1; j_gene: TRBJ1-2; abundance: -; v_gene: TRBV18
CDR3nt: TGTGCCACTACCAGGGAAGTCTATGGCTACACCTTC; CDR3aa: CATTREVYGYTF; d_gene: -; j_gene: TRBJ1-2; abundance: -; v_gene: TRBV24-1
CDR3nt: TGTGCCAGCAGCCTCTATGCGGGGGCCTTCAATGAGCAGTTCTTC; CDR3aa: CASSLYAGAFNEQFF; d_gene: -; j_gene: TRBJ2-1; abundance: -; v_gene: TRBV11-3